The present T cell receptor beta chain was sequenced within a study of cytomegalovirus exposure and HLA in healthy donors. Across the study: The 120 validation repertoires, a later analysis reported, used the same platform as the 600 to 850 repertoires from the first cohort.

A word on this clone: Its antigen is undetermined.

This CDR3 has 16 amino acids. Losses at the gene ends were 3 bases for V and 4 bases for J; bases not matched to a gene: 11. Germline V CDR1 and CDR2: LGHNA, YSLEER. Only in-frame clones appear in the TCRdb table, and some are missing; sequencing was by immunoSEQ multiplex PCR. The sample holds 150,000 to 200,000 clones, around 86% seen once. Whole-study findings and limits: Cytomegalovirus status, reportedly, was diagnosed with high specificity and sensitivity by the classifier. Specificity for CMV antigens was confirmed in vitro for three of the CMV-associated chains. A subsequent analysis found that TCR clusters from the first cohort also tended to co-occur in the 90 to 150 validation repertoires, with 90% to 95% of cluster scores above 0.

The origin of this receptor is a man younger than 45 in good health and CMV-seropositive. The J gene is TRBJ1-2, the V gene TRBV4-3; TRBD1 aligns across 7 bases. The sample consisted of PBMCs. CDR3 sequence (DNA): TGCGCCAGCAGCCACGCTGACAGGGAGAAGAGCTATGGCTACACCTTC. This encodes CASSHADREKSYGYTF.